This paragraph reports one TCR beta chain. Germline is not matched at one junction end, which may reflect a read error. This specimen belongs to a study of T cells after yellow fever vaccination. This CDR3 is 13 amino acids long. The germline V gene encodes CDR1 SGHVS and CDR2 FNYEAQ. TCRdb reprocessed the 5' RACE reads via MiXCR and lists one record per CDR3 protein. The sample contains over 70,000 distinct CDR3 sequences, approximately 8% of which appear only once. Sequencing was performed on CD8+ T cells sorted from PBMCs, taken on the day of the yellow fever booster vaccination. The gene calls are TRBV7-6 and TRBJ2-7; 7 positions agree with TRBD2. The receptor comes from a young man who received the YFV17D yellow fever vaccine. The CDR3 DNA sequence: TGTGCCAGTAAGAGAGCGGGATCCTACGATCAGTACTTC. Amino acids: CASKRAGSYDQYF.